Each of the 21 T cell receptor beta chains below was sequenced from the same sample in a study of early T cells in non-severe SARS-CoV-2 infection. TCRdb re-derived calls from the 5' RACE reads in MiXCR, one entry per CDR3 protein. The profile shows roughly 93,000 distinct CDR3 sequences, approximately 14% of them singletons. The sample consisted of whole blood. The receptor set was obtained from an adult who was a healthcare worker with PCR-confirmed SARS-CoV-2 infection or an uninfected control (not recorded which).

The chain couples TRBV18 to TRBJ1-2; 10 positions match TRBD1. The junction had 4 bases not matched to a gene; V was cut back by 6 bases and J by 6 bases. This CDR3 is 13 amino acids long. Germline assignment: CDR1 KGHSH and CDR2 LQKENI. CDR3 in amino acids: CASSQTGGDGYTF. The CDR3 DNA sequence: TGTGCCAGCTCCCAGACAGGGGGCGATGGCTACACCTTC.

Only a few counts were recorded for this clonotype. J is TRBJ2-5 and V is TRBV12-5; D perhaps matches TRBD2 (5 bases). The CDR3 is 10 amino acids. Germline loops: CDR1 LGHNT, CDR2 FRNRAP. The CDR3 region is CLNCGETQYF. CDR3 nucleotides: TGTTTAAACTGCGGGGAGACCCAGTACTTC.

The table lists this clonotype with a few counts. The V gene is TRBV11-1, the J gene TRBJ1-6; D is unresolved. The CDR3 has 13 residues. The germline V gene encodes CDR1 SGHAT and CDR2 FQDESV (reference sequence). Trimming cost V 2 bases and J 8 bases, with 7 bases left between them. The CDR3 protein is CASSLWRDSPLHF. CDR3 DNA: TGTGCCAGCAGCTTATGGCGGGATTCACCCCTCCACTTT.

This clonotype was observed at least ten times. The V gene is TRBV7-2, the J gene TRBJ1-5; D remains unclear. CDR1 is SGHTA and CDR2 is FQGNSA in the germline V gene. The CDR3 spans 15 residues. V shed 5 bases and J shed 6 bases, with 17 bases lying between them. The CDR3 reads CASSPSLGGGQPQHF. In DNA form, the CDR3 reads TGTGCCAGCAGCCCCAGTTTAGGCGGCGGTCAGCCCCAGCATTTT.

This clonotype was detected only a few times. The gene calls are TRBV7-2 and TRBJ2-3; the match to TRBD2 covers 15 bases. CDR3 size: 18 residues. V lost 5 bases to trimming and J lost 5 bases; unmatched junction nucleotides: 11. Germline V gene lookup returns CDR1 SGHTA and CDR2 FQGNSA. The CDR3 loop is CASSAGTSGGRFLDTQYF. CDR3 DNA sequence: TGTGCCAGCAGCGCCGGGACTAGCGGGGGGAGGTTTCTAGATACGCAGTATTTT.

This clonotype was counted only a few times. J is TRBJ2-3 and V is TRBV2; 7 nucleotides align to TRBD2. V dropped 8 bases and J dropped 10; count of bases not matched to a gene: 9. The CDR3 is 12 residues long. Germline CDR1 reads SNHLY; CDR2 reads FYNNEI. CDR3 in amino acids: CASRLAGVAQYF. CDR3 sequence (DNA): TGTGCCAGCCGGCTCGCGGGGGTAGCGCAGTATTTT.

J is TRBJ2-3 and V is TRBV4-1; D unclear. From germline, CDR1 is MGHRA and CDR2 YSYEKL. This CDR3 has 13 amino acids. The ends were cut back, 1 base at V and 5 bases at J, with 7 bases in the middle. The CDR3 DNA reads TGCGCCAGCAGCCAAGCTCTTCAAGATACGCAGTATTTT. This encodes CASSQALQDTQYF.

This clonotype was counted a few times. This chain links TRBV29-1 with TRBJ2-3; no firm D call. CDR3 length: 13 residues. Germline V CDR1 and CDR2: SQVTM, ANQGSEA. The V and J ends lost 4 bases and 2 bases respectively, with 10 bases between them. In nucleotides, the CDR3 is TGCAGCGTTGTCTCTGCGCCCACAGATACGCAGTATTTT. Its translation is CSVVSAPTDTQYF.

This clonotype was seen a few times. The chain couples TRBV4-1 to TRBJ1-4, with D maybe TRBD1 (6 bases). Per germline, CDR1 MGHRA and CDR2 YSYEKL. The V end was cut by 0 bases, the J end by 6 bases, with 11 bases between. The CDR3 length is 15 residues. The CDR3 bases are TGCGCCAGCAGCCAAGATGTGGGGGGCTATGAAAAACTGTTTTTT. Amino acid sequence: CASSQDVGGYEKLFF.

This clonotype was seen only a few times. This rearrangement joins TRBV7-9 to TRBJ2-2; the D gene is possibly TRBD1 (5 bases). V was trimmed by 7 bases and J by 3 bases, leaving 18 bases between them. The germline gives CDR1 SEHNR, CDR2 FQNEAQ (reference sequence). The CDR3 length is 16 residues. CDR3: CASTSFDSLYTGELFF. As DNA, the CDR3 is TGTGCCAGCACCAGTTTTGACAGCCTATACACCGGGGAGCTGTTTTTT.

The V and J genes are TRBV6-5 and TRBJ2-2; the D gene is possibly TRBD2 (6 bases). Germline CDR1 reads MNHEY; CDR2 reads SVGAGI. CDR3 length equals 15 residues. V lost 3 bases, J lost 0 bases, and 8 bases lay in between. CDR3 nucleotides: TGTGCCAGCAGTTATCGGGGGACGAACACCGGGGAGCTGTTTTTT. The encoded protein is CASSYRGTNTGELFF.

The chain recombines TRBV18 with TRBJ2-7; tentatively, D is TRBD1 (5 bases). The CDR3 sequence is 15 residues long. CDR1 and CDR2 (germline): KGHSH, LQKENI. Trimming took off 2 bases at V and 6 bases at J, with 17 bases between the two ends. The CDR3 protein is CASSPMDVGASEQYV. DNA for the CDR3: TGTGCCAGCTCACCAATGGACGTAGGGGCCAGCGAGCAGTACGTC.

The chain combines TRBV12-3 or TRBV12-4 with TRBJ1-1, with TRBD1 matching 9 bases. The trim removed 2 bases at V and 3 bases at J, leaving 4 bases unmatched. This CDR3 has 15 amino acids. The CDR3 loop is CASSLLGTGYTEAFF. Here the CDR3 DNA reads TGTGCCAGCAGTTTATTAGGGACAGGGTACACTGAAGCTTTCTTT.

This clonotype has a handful of counts. The gene calls are TRBV13 and TRBJ1-2, with TRBD1 as a possible D gene (6 bases). The V end was cut by 4 bases, the J end by 3 bases, with 9 bases between. Germline V CDR1 and CDR2: PRHDT, FYEKMQ (reference sequence). This CDR3 comprises 13 residues. This chain's CDR3 is CASSSQGHYGYTF. CDR3 nucleotides: TGTGCCAGCAGCTCTCAGGGGCACTATGGCTACACCTTC.

There are many counts of this clonotype. This rearrangement joins TRBV30 to TRBJ2-5; TRBD1 aligns across 7 bases. Per germline, CDR1 GTSNPN and CDR2 SVGIG (reference sequence). CDR3 length: 14 amino acids. V lost 4 bases and J lost 1; bases outside the gene matches: 6. The CDR3 loop is CAWNRGGGQETQYF. CDR3 sequence (DNA): TGTGCCTGGAACAGGGGTGGAGGCCAAGAGACCCAGTACTTC.

This clonotype came up a few times. This sequence joins TRBV18 and TRBJ1-5; the D is unclear. This CDR3 comprises 14 residues. Germline assignment: CDR1 KGHSH and CDR2 LQKENI. Between the trimmed V and J ends, which lost 3 bases and 2 bases, there was a span of 8 bases. CDR3 sequence: CASSPRDGNQPQHF. As DNA, the CDR3 is TGTGCCAGCTCACCTCGAGACGGCAATCAGCCCCAGCATTTT. Combining the CDR3 with reference TRBV18 and TRBJ1-5 gives the whole variable domain NAGVMQNPRHLVRRRGQEARLRCSPMKGHSHVYWYRQLPEEGLKFMVYLQKENIIDESGMPKERFSAEFPKEGPSILRIQQVVRGDSAAYFCASSPRDGNQPQHFGDGTRLSIL.

This clonotype was seen at least ten times. The V call is TRBV7-8, the J call TRBJ1-2, with 11 bases fitting TRBD1. The CDR3 consists of 15 residues. J lost 3 bases, V lost 2 bases, and 2 bases had no gene match. Germline lookup yields CDR1 SGHVS and CDR2 FQNEAQ. The CDR3 sequence is CASSLLGQGDYGYTF. As DNA, the CDR3 is TGTGCCAGCAGCTTACTGGGACAGGGGGACTATGGCTACACCTTC.

This clonotype has only a few counts. This rearrangement joins TRBV9 to TRBJ1-6; D remains unclear. Germline V CDR1 and CDR2: SGDLS, YYNGEE. Trimming removed 7 bases from V and 0 bases from J, with 5 bases in between. The CDR3 loop spans 13 amino acids. The DNA for the CDR3 is TGTGCCAGCGGGAGCTCCTATAATTCACCCCTCCACTTT. Encoded protein: CASGSSYNSPLHF.

This clonotype was observed many times. The chain recombines TRBV6-1 with TRBJ2-7; 8 positions agree with TRBD2. CDR3 size: 15 residues. Germline lookup yields CDR1 MNHNS and CDR2 SASEGT. The trim removed 4 bases at V and 3 bases at J, leaving 8 bases unmatched. The CDR3 sequence is CASSAPGGASYEQYV. The CDR3 region has the DNA TGTGCCAGCAGTGCCCCGGGGGGGGCCAGCTACGAGCAGTACGTC.

This clonotype was observed at least ten times. The CDR3 loop reads CASSPTGGSYNEQFF. In DNA form, the CDR3 reads TGTGCCAGCAGCCCTACAGGGGGGTCCTACAATGAGCAGTTCTTC. This chain joins TRBV12-3 or TRBV12-4 and TRBJ2-1; 8 nucleotides agree with TRBD1. V lost 6 bases and J lost 1; bases outside the gene matches: 5. The CDR3 spans 15 residues.

There are a few counts of this clonotype. The V gene is TRBV2, the J gene TRBJ2-5; D remains ambiguous. CDR1 SNHLY and CDR2 FYNNEI come from the germline V gene. This CDR3 region has 11 residues. Trimming cost V 3 bases and J 10 bases, with 9 bases left between them. CDR3 loop: CASSDSFVQYF. CDR3 nucleotides: TGTGCCAGCAGTGACAGCTTCGTCCAGTACTTC.